This T cell receptor beta chain stems from a study of T cell changes during pregnancy in multiple sclerosis. This clone came up once. The method was immunoSEQ multiplex PCR; TCRdb's version includes in-frame clones alone and lacks a portion of them. The sample contains under 85,000 clones, around nine tenths of which appear only once. CDR3 length: 13 residues. V shed 1 base and J shed 8 bases, with 9 bases lying between them. Germline lookup yields CDR1 SGDLS and CDR2 YYNGEE. V is TRBV9 and J is TRBJ2-2; a possible D gene is TRBD1 (6 bases). Specimen: peripheral blood, collected in the third trimester of pregnancy. The clonotype was recovered from a female donor with multiple sclerosis, enrolled in a pregnancy study. The CDR3 DNA reads as TGTGCCAGCAGCGTATGGGGGACAGGGGAGCTGTTTTTT. It is translated as CASSVWGTGELFF. The full variable domain, with the rest looked up from reference TRBV9 and TRBJ2-2, is DSGVTQTPKHLITATGQRVTLRCSPRSGDLSVYWYQQSLDQGLQFLIQYYNGEERAKGNILERFSAQQFPDLHSELNLSSLELGDSALYFCASSVWGTGELFFGEGSRLTVL.